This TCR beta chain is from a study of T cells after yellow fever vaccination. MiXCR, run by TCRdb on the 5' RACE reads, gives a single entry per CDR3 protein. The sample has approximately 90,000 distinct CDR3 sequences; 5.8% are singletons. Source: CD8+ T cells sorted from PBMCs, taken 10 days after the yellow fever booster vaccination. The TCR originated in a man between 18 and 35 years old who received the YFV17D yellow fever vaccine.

CDR3 nucleotides: TGTGCCAGCAGCGTAGCGTCCCCCACAGGTTCTCAGGGCTACACCTTC. Its protein is CASSVASPTGSQGYTF. The chain combines TRBV9 with TRBJ1-2, with TRBD1 as a possible D gene (5 bases). The V gene lost 0 bases and the J gene lost 8 bases, with 20 bases spanning the gap. The CDR3 runs 16 residues. CDR1 SGDLS and CDR2 YYNGEE come from the germline V gene.